Below, 16 T cell receptor beta chains from the same sample are listed, as sequenced in a study of beta chain features in type 1 diabetes. Sequenced material consisted of expressed TCRB transcripts (all of the isolated RNA was reverse transcribed). The protocol was immunoSEQ multiplex PCR, while the TCRdb copy is restricted to in-frame clones and leaves out a portion. The sample has fewer than 900,000 clones; roughly 17% are singletons. Sequenced input: naive CD4+ T cells from blood. These receptors were taken from a woman under 30 in good health.

The chain recombines TRBV6-1 with TRBJ2-7; the match to TRBD1 covers 8 bases. CDR3 length: 15 amino acids. Losses at the gene ends were 1 base for V and 7 bases for J; bases not matched to a gene: 9. CDR1 is MNHNS and CDR2 is SASEGT in the germline V gene. The CDR3 protein is CASSEGDRPSREQYF. The CDR3, as DNA: TGTGCCAGCAGTGAAGGGGACAGGCCCTCTCGGGAGCAGTACTTC.

The chain links TRBV10-3 to TRBJ2-1; D possibly corresponds to TRBD1 (6 bases). The germline CDR1 and CDR2 sequences are ENHRY and SYGVKD. The CDR3 loop spans 14 amino acids. V was trimmed by 10 bases and J by 5 bases, leaving 18 bases between them. CDR3: CATSQGQGDNEQFF. The CDR3 DNA follows: TGTGCCACCTCCCAGGGACAAGGAGACAATGAGCAGTTCTTC.

The CDR3 region is CASSSNGLAGAVEQFF. CDR3 nucleotide sequence: TGTGCCAGCAGCTCAAACGGACTAGCGGGAGCCGTTGAGCAGTTCTTC. V is TRBV7-2 and J is TRBJ2-1, with 13 bases identical to TRBD2. The CDR3 has 16 amino acids. From germline, CDR1 is SGHTA and CDR2 FQGNSA. Trimming took 4 bases from V and 9 from J; bases not matched to a gene: 9.

This clone was found a few times. The chain couples TRBV9 to TRBJ1-2; the D gene is possibly TRBD1 (5 bases). The CDR3 has 14 amino acids. The germline V and J ends were trimmed by 4 bases and 4 bases, with 14 bases remaining between them. Germline V CDR1 and CDR2: SGDLS, YYNGEE. This CDR3 is CASSPLNGGYGYTF. The CDR3 DNA sequence: TGTGCCAGCAGCCCCTTGAACGGGGGCTATGGCTACACCTTC.

V is TRBV6-6 and J is TRBJ1-1, with D uncertain. Per germline, CDR1 MNHNY and CDR2 SVGAGI (reference sequence). Trimming left V 5 bases short and J 2 bases short, with 9 bases between. The CDR3 is 13 residues long. CDR3 DNA: TGTGCCAGCAGTGGCCCGGGAAACACTGAAGCTTTCTTT. As protein: CASSGPGNTEAFF.

This sequence joins TRBV10-3 and TRBJ1-5; no firm D call. V lost 6 bases and J lost 0, with 6 bases in between. CDR1 and CDR2 from the germline V gene are ENHRY and SYGVKD. The CDR3 runs 13 residues. The CDR3 region is CAISADSNQPQHF. In DNA form, the CDR3 reads TGTGCCATCAGCGCCGATAGCAATCAGCCCCAGCATTTT.

This clone showed up just once. V usage is TRBV23-1 and J usage is TRBJ2-7; D perhaps matches TRBD2 (7 bases). TRBV23-1 is identified as an open reading frame with a role that is uncertain. V was pared by 8 bases and J by 6 bases, with 29 bases between. This CDR3 has 17 residues. DNA of the CDR3: TGCGCCAGCTCCCGGGGGCGGGGGACCCCTAAAAGGGGCGAGCAGTACTTC. Translated, it gives CASSRGRGTPKRGEQYF.

The J gene is TRBJ2-1, the V gene TRBV7-9, with D possibly TRBD1 on 6 matching bases. This CDR3 contains 13 residues. With 4 bases removed from V and 5 bases from J, the gap between germline ends came to 9 bases. Germline loops: CDR1 SEHNR, CDR2 FQNEAQ (reference sequence). Here the CDR3 reads CASSWGLNNEQFF. Here the CDR3 DNA reads TGTGCCAGCAGCTGGGGGCTAAACAATGAGCAGTTCTTC.

This chain connects TRBV25-1 to TRBJ1-2; no clear D. V gave up 1 base and J gave up 4 bases, with 10 bases separating them. Germline V gene lookup returns CDR1 MGHDK and CDR2 SYGVNS. This CDR3 is built from 14 residues. The chain's CDR3 is CASSESGRTYGYTF. The CDR3 region has the DNA TGTGCCAGCAGTGAATCGGGCAGAACCTATGGCTACACCTTC.

The chain joins TRBV7-2 to TRBJ2-1; 10 bases are shared with TRBD2. This CDR3 has 15 amino acids. Trimming took 6 bases from V and 3 from J; bases not matched to a gene: 5. Germline assignment: CDR1 SGHTA and CDR2 FQGNSA. CDR3 sequence: CASRTGTSDYNEQFF. CDR3 nucleotides: TGTGCCAGCAGGACCGGGACTAGCGACTACAATGAGCAGTTCTTC.

This clone is a singleton in its sample. This sample includes further DNA sequences coding for the same CDR3. The rearrangement links TRBV28 to TRBJ1-1; D gene unclear. The V end was cut by 3 bases, the J end by 0 bases, with 8 bases between. The CDR3 spans 14 residues. Germline CDR1 MDHEN, CDR2 SYDVKM. The CDR3 coding sequence is TGTGCCAGCAGTTTTGGAGGGTTGAACACTGAAGCTTTCTTT. Translated: CASSFGGLNTEAFF.

The chain joins TRBV9 to TRBJ2-7; D ambiguous. Germline V gene lookup returns CDR1 SGDLS and CDR2 YYNGEE. CDR3 length: 13 residues. Trimming took off 3 bases at V and 2 bases at J, with 9 bases between the two ends. In DNA form, the CDR3 reads TGTGCCAGCAGCGCAGGCACAGCCTACGAGCAGTACTTC. As protein: CASSAGTAYEQYF.

The rearrangement joins TRBV7-2 to TRBJ2-1, with D perhaps matching TRBD1 (5 bases). V shed 10 bases and J shed 4 bases, with 23 bases lying between them. The CDR3 loop spans 16 amino acids. Per germline, CDR1 SGHTA and CDR2 FQGNSA. The CDR3 DNA reads as TGTGCCATCTCGAAAGGGGTAGCCCTGTCGTACAATGAGCAGTTCTTC. This translates into CAISKGVALSYNEQFF.

Notes on this clone: Other DNA sequences in the same sample also yield this CDR3. The V gene is TRBV7-9, the J gene TRBJ2-7; D not certain. This CDR3 has 14 residues. V gave up 3 bases and J gave up 0 bases, with 9 bases separating them. Germline CDR1 SEHNR, CDR2 FQNEAQ (reference sequence). The CDR3 DNA is TGTGCCAGCAGCTTTGCAGTTAGCTCCTACGAGCAGTACTTC. Its protein is CASSFAVSSYEQYF.

The CDR3, as DNA: TGTGCCAGCAGCCCCCTAACGGAGGGGTCAAATGAAAAACTGTTTTTT. Encoded protein: CASSPLTEGSNEKLFF. The J gene is TRBJ1-4, the V gene TRBV14; maybe TRBD1 (5 bases). Per the germline V gene, CDR1 is SGHDN and CDR2 is FVKESK. The V gene lost 4 bases and the J gene lost 5 bases, with 17 bases spanning the gap. This CDR3 has 16 amino acids.

The chain recombines TRBV7-6 with TRBJ2-7, with D unclear. Germline CDR1 is SGHVS and CDR2 is FNYEAQ. The CDR3 contains 12 residues. Trimming removed 5 bases at V and 6 bases at J, with 11 bases between. CDR3 in amino acids: CASSADRAEQYF. The CDR3 region has the DNA TGTGCCAGCAGCGCCGACCGGGCCGAGCAGTACTTC.